This TCR beta chain stems from a study of blood T cells in healthy people across ages. This clonotype showed up just a few times. The antigen remains undetermined. Primed by a sample-barcoded 5' primer and a J-beta primer mix, a second PCR proceeded for about 7 to 11 cycles. TCRdb itself ran the 5' RACE reads through MiXCR, one entry per CDR3 protein. The table includes some 1,000,000 distinct CDR3 sequences, under 30% detected once. This CDR3 region has 14 residues. V gave up 0 bases and J gave up 10 bases, with 13 bases separating them. The germline gives CDR1 LGHDT, CDR2 YNNKEL (reference sequence). Study-wide findings and caveats: Estimated diversity, derived from one million T cells, was regarded as an underestimate.

These data also featured in a second study, about T cells of mothers and their children.

The chain has TRBV3-1 and TRBJ2-1; no reliable D call. The sample comprised blood. The source of this sequence is a girl aged 2 to 10 in good health. The CDR3 reads CASSQERAAREQFF. The CDR3 nucleotides are TGTGCCAGCAGCCAAGAAAGGGCAGCGAGGGAGCAGTTCTTC.